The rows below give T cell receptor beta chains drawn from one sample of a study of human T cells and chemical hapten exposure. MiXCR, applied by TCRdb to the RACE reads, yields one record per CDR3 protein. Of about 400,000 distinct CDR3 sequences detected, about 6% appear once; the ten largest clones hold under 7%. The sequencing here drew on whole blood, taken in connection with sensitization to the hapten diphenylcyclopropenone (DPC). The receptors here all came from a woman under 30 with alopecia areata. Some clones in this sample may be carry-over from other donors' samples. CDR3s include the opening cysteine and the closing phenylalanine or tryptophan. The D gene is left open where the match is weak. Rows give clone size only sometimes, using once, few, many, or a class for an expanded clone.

cdr3_nt: TGCAGTGCTAGGATTAGGACAGACTATGGCTACACCTTC; cdr3_aa: CSARIRTDYGYTF; clone_size: many; d_call: .; v_call: TRBV20-1; j_call: TRBJ1-2
cdr3_nt: TGTGCCAGCACCCCACGGGGAGACAGGGAACTGTTTTTT; cdr3_aa: CASTPRGDRELFF; clone_size: many; d_call: TRBD1; v_call: TRBV12-3/TRBV12-4; j_call: TRBJ1-4
cdr3_nt: TGTGCCAGCAGAGATACAGGAAACCCCTACGAGCAGTACTTC; cdr3_aa: CASRDTGNPYEQYF; clone_size: .; d_call: .; v_call: TRBV27; j_call: TRBJ2-7
cdr3_nt: TGTGCCAGCAGCGAAAATGGACTAGCCAAAAACATTCAGTACTTC; cdr3_aa: CASSENGLAKNIQYF; clone_size: .; d_call: .; v_call: TRBV6-5; j_call: TRBJ2-4
cdr3_nt: TGCAGTGTTGAGGTAGTGTCTGAGCAGTTCTTC; cdr3_aa: CSVEVVSEQFF; clone_size: .; d_call: .; v_call: TRBV20-1; j_call: TRBJ2-1
cdr3_nt: TGTGCCAGCAGTTATCCCGTGACCGGGGAGCTGTTTTTT; cdr3_aa: CASSYPVTGELFF; clone_size: .; d_call: .; v_call: TRBV12-3/TRBV12-4; j_call: TRBJ2-2
cdr3_nt: TGCAGTGCTAGAGATACGGCTGGAGGTGGTCGGAATGTGAACACTGAAGCTTTCTTT; cdr3_aa: CSARDTAGGGRNVNTEAFF; clone_size: many; d_call: .; v_call: TRBV20-1; j_call: TRBJ1-1
cdr3_nt: TGTGCCAGCAGCTTGAGGATGGAGGTCGGTGAAGCTTTCTTT; cdr3_aa: CASSLRMEVGEAFF; clone_size: many; d_call: .; v_call: TRBV5-6; j_call: TRBJ1-1
cdr3_nt: TGTGCCAGCAGTAGTCTGACTAGCGGGGGGGCCGGCAAGTTCTTC; cdr3_aa: CASSSLTSGGAGKFF; clone_size: many; d_call: TRBD2; v_call: TRBV6-2/TRBV6-3; j_call: TRBJ2-1
cdr3_nt: TGTGCCAGCAGTTACTTTGGCGGGGGGGCGGCAGATACGCAGTATTTT; cdr3_aa: CASSYFGGGAADTQYF; clone_size: few; d_call: TRBD2; v_call: TRBV6-5; j_call: TRBJ2-3
cdr3_nt: TGTGCCAGCAGCTATGGCTCCGGGGGCACCATATATTTT; cdr3_aa: CASSYGSGGTIYF; clone_size: many; d_call: .; v_call: TRBV7-8; j_call: TRBJ1-3
cdr3_nt: TGTGCCAGCAGAAAGGACATGAACACTGAAGCTTTCTTT; cdr3_aa: CASRKDMNTEAFF; clone_size: few; d_call: .; v_call: TRBV6-2/TRBV6-3; j_call: TRBJ1-1
cdr3_nt: TGCGCCAGCAGCTTGTATGCCGGGACAGGGGTGATTGGGACTGAAGCTTTCTTT; cdr3_aa: CASSLYAGTGVIGTEAFF; clone_size: many; d_call: TRBD1; v_call: TRBV5-1; j_call: TRBJ1-1
cdr3_nt: TGTGCCAGCAAGGGGGGTGCAACTAATGAAAAACTGTTTTTT; cdr3_aa: CASKGGATNEKLFF; clone_size: .; d_call: .; v_call: TRBV27; j_call: TRBJ1-4
cdr3_nt: TGTGCCAGCAGTTACTCGTTCGGACTTTATGGCTACACCTTC; cdr3_aa: CASSYSFGLYGYTF; clone_size: few; d_call: .; v_call: TRBV6-5; j_call: TRBJ1-2
cdr3_nt: TGTGCCAGCAGGATCTACAGACCTTTTGCTGAAGCTTTCTTT; cdr3_aa: CASRIYRPFAEAFF; clone_size: .; d_call: .; v_call: TRBV6-5; j_call: TRBJ1-1
cdr3_nt: TGTGCCAGCAGCTTAACTAATTGGGACAGGGTGCAGTTCTTC; cdr3_aa: CASSLTNWDRVQFF; clone_size: .; d_call: TRBD1; v_call: TRBV7-2; j_call: TRBJ2-1
cdr3_nt: TGTGCCAGCAGTTACGGAGGACGGCACACTGAAGCTTTCTTT; cdr3_aa: CASSYGGRHTEAFF; clone_size: many; d_call: .; v_call: TRBV6-2/TRBV6-3; j_call: TRBJ1-1
cdr3_nt: TGCAGTGCTCTCCGGGACAGGGACACTGAAGCTTTCTTT; cdr3_aa: CSALRDRDTEAFF; clone_size: many; d_call: TRBD1; v_call: TRBV20-1; j_call: TRBJ1-1
cdr3_nt: TGTGCCAGCAGCCCGGTCGGGGGGAACCAAGAGACCCAGTACTTC; cdr3_aa: CASSPVGGNQETQYF; clone_size: many; d_call: TRBD2; v_call: TRBV5-5; j_call: TRBJ2-5
cdr3_nt: TGTGCCAGCAGTCGCCTTGGAGCGGGGTACAATGAGCAGTTCTTC; cdr3_aa: CASSRLGAGYNEQFF; clone_size: few; d_call: TRBD2; v_call: TRBV6-2/TRBV6-3; j_call: TRBJ2-1
cdr3_nt: TGTGCCAGCAGTTATGGGGCCAACGTCCTGACTTTC; cdr3_aa: CASSYGANVLTF; clone_size: .; d_call: .; v_call: TRBV28; j_call: TRBJ2-6
cdr3_nt: TGTGCCAGCAGTTTACCCACGGACAGTCGCGAGCAGTACTTC; cdr3_aa: CASSLPTDSREQYF; clone_size: .; d_call: .; v_call: TRBV27; j_call: TRBJ2-7
cdr3_nt: TGCAGTGCTCCGGACAGGGAATACTATGGCTACACCTTC; cdr3_aa: CSAPDREYYGYTF; clone_size: many; d_call: TRBD1; v_call: TRBV20-1; j_call: TRBJ1-2
cdr3_nt: TGTGCCAGCAGCTTTTTCGGACAGGGAGGTGAAGCTTTCTTT; cdr3_aa: CASSFFGQGGEAFF; clone_size: many; d_call: TRBD1; v_call: TRBV7-2; j_call: TRBJ1-1
cdr3_nt: TGTGCCAGCAGCGTAGAGGACAGGGGCCTTGAAGCTTTCTTT; cdr3_aa: CASSVEDRGLEAFF; clone_size: few; d_call: TRBD1; v_call: TRBV9; j_call: TRBJ1-1
cdr3_nt: TGTGCCAGCAGTTTGTCTTGGACACGAGGCTACACCTTC; cdr3_aa: CASSLSWTRGYTF; clone_size: many; d_call: .; v_call: TRBV12-3/TRBV12-4; j_call: TRBJ1-2